Shown below are 20 T cell receptor beta chains from a single sample sequenced in a study of T cell repertoires in cytomegalovirus infection. MiXCR, applied by TCRdb to the reads, yields one record per CDR3 protein. The table lists 250,000 to 400,000 distinct CDR3 sequences, about 25% of them singletons. Which antigens these TCRs recognize remains unknown. Here the sequenced sample was cultured PBMCs, taken from culture after CMV antigen stimulation. The receptors come from a human donor in good health (CMV status not recorded). Some clones in this sample may be carry-over from other donors' samples.

In this sample, this clonotype turned up a few times. V usage is TRBV6-2 or TRBV6-3 and J usage is TRBJ2-1, with D perhaps matching TRBD2 (6 bases). Germline V lookup: CDR1 MNHEY, CDR2 SVGEGT. V lost 5 bases and J 9 bases, leaving 14 bases between the germline ends. CDR3 length equals 13 residues. CDR3 protein: CASSTTSKGEQFF. In nucleotides, the CDR3 is TGTGCCAGCAGTACCACTAGCAAGGGTGAGCAGTTCTTC.

This clonotype has just a few counts. V usage is TRBV6-2 or TRBV6-3 and J usage is TRBJ2-3; 9 bases match TRBD2. V lost 10 bases and J lost 1; bases outside the gene matches: 12. Germline V gene lookup returns CDR1 MNHEY and CDR2 SVGEGT. There are 16 residues in the CDR3. CDR3 amino acids: CATHTSRLAGTDTQYF. The DNA of the CDR3 is TGTGCCACCCATACCTCACGACTAGCGGGCACAGATACGCAGTATTTT.

This clonotype was seen only a few times. The junction differs from germline at one of its ends, possibly a read error. This rearrangement joins TRBV6-2 or TRBV6-3 to TRBJ2-7; TRBD1 agrees at 7 bases. From germline, CDR1 is MNHEY and CDR2 SVGEGT. The length of the CDR3 is 11 residues. DNA for the CDR3: TGTGCCAGCAGTTACAGGGGGCGTATGACCTTC. Translated: CASSYRGRMTF.

This clonotype was seen repeatedly, ten times or more. J is TRBJ2-5 and V is TRBV7-2, with D perhaps matching TRBD1 or TRBD2 (5 bases each). Germline CDR1 SGHTA, CDR2 FQGNSA. Trimming left V 6 bases short and J 5 bases short, with 10 bases between. This CDR3 is built from 12 residues. In DNA form, the CDR3 reads TGTGCCAGCAGGCGAGGGGAGGAGACCCAGTACTTC. Protein sequence: CASRRGEETQYF.

V and J are TRBV6-2 or TRBV6-3 and TRBJ1-2, with D perhaps TRBD1 (6 bases). The V and J ends lost 1 base and 6 bases respectively, with 12 bases between them. This CDR3 region has 14 residues. Germline CDR1 is MNHEY and CDR2 is SVGEGT. CDR3 sequence reads: CASSYLSRGDGYTF. The CDR3 nucleotides read TGTGCCAGCAGTTACTTGTCCAGGGGAGATGGCTACACCTTC.

The CDR3 sequence: CASSLRLAGGPREQFF. DNA for the CDR3: TGTGCCAGCAGCTTAAGACTAGCGGGAGGGCCGCGCGAGCAGTTCTTC. This sequence joins TRBV7-6 and TRBJ2-1; 14 nucleotides match TRBD2. V gave up 2 bases and J gave up 10 bases; unmatched junction bases: 7. The CDR3 contains 16 residues. Germline assignment: CDR1 SGHVS and CDR2 FNYEAQ.

J is TRBJ2-7 and V is TRBV19; the D gene is possibly TRBD2 (6 bases). In germline, CDR1 is LNHDA, CDR2 SQIVND (reference sequence). Trimming shortened V by 5 bases and J by 3 bases, and 20 bases separated the two germline ends. The CDR3 length is 16 residues. The CDR3: CASSPKRADALYEQYF. The CDR3 nucleotides read TGTGCCAGTAGTCCAAAGCGGGCAGATGCCCTCTACGAGCAGTACTTC. Supplemented by reference TRBV19 and TRBJ2-7, the full variable domain reads DGGITQSPKYLFRKEGQNVTLSCEQNLNHDAMYWYRQDPGQGLRLIYYSQIVNDFQKGDIAEGYSVSREKKESFPLTVTSAQKNPTAFYLCASSPKRADALYEQYFGPGTRLTVT.

This clonotype was counted only a few times. The rearrangement joins TRBV6-2 or TRBV6-3 to TRBJ2-7; 8 nucleotides line up with TRBD2. With 6 bases clipped from V and 4 bases from J, the junction kept 8 bases outside the gene matches. There are 14 residues in the CDR3. Per the germline V gene, CDR1 is MNHEY and CDR2 is SVGEGT. CDR3 sequence (DNA): TGTGCCAGCAGAACATCGGGAGGGCCTTACGAGCAGTACGTC. Its translation is CASRTSGGPYEQYV.

This clonotype was picked up a small number of times. CDR3 protein: CASSRSYRTSGAVYEQYV. CDR3 coding DNA: TGTGCCAGCAGCCGCAGCTACCGGACTAGCGGGGCCGTCTACGAGCAGTACGTC. V usage is TRBV6-2 or TRBV6-3 and J usage is TRBJ2-7, with 12 nucleotides matching TRBD2. V gave up 6 bases and J gave up 3 bases; unmatched junction bases: 15. CDR3 length: 18 amino acids. In germline, CDR1 is MNHEY, CDR2 SVGEGT.

The V and J genes are TRBV5-4 and TRBJ2-3, with TRBD2 identical over 8 bases. The CDR3 totals 16 residues. The V gene's germline CDR1 is SGHNT and CDR2 YYREEE (reference sequence). V trimming: 4 bases; J trimming: 4 bases; junction bases outside the gene matches: 11. The CDR3: CASSAKRERGSDTQYF. For the CDR3, the DNA is TGTGCCAGCAGCGCCAAGCGGGAGAGGGGCTCAGATACGCAGTATTTT.

CDR3 region: CASRDVVEGGQPQHF. The CDR3 DNA reads as TGTGCCAGCAGAGACGTAGTTGAGGGTGGTCAGCCCCAGCATTTT. V and J are TRBV6-1 and TRBJ1-5; D is uncertain. The V and J ends lost 6 bases and 6 bases respectively, with 18 bases between them. Germline CDR1 reads MNHNS; CDR2 reads SASEGT. This CDR3 region has 15 residues.

The gene calls are TRBV29-1 and TRBJ2-5, with D unclear. V was pared by 4 bases and J by 7 bases, with 16 bases between. CDR3 length: 13 amino acids. Germline loops: CDR1 SQVTM, CDR2 ANQGSEA. The CDR3 region has the DNA TGCAGCGTTGTGGTCGGATCCGGGTGGACCCAGTACTTC. Its translation: CSVVVGSGWTQYF.

The J gene is TRBJ1-1, the V gene TRBV10-3; a possible D gene is TRBD1 (5 bases). Germline assignment: CDR1 ENHRY and CDR2 SYGVKD. The CDR3 consists of 13 residues. V was trimmed by 7 bases and J by 5 bases, leaving 14 bases between them. The CDR3 protein is CAITPHGGTEAFF. The CDR3 region has the DNA TGTGCCATCACCCCACACGGGGGTACTGAAGCTTTCTTT.

This clonotype appeared a few times. The rearrangement joins TRBV19 to TRBJ2-7; 7 bases map to TRBD1. Per germline, CDR1 LNHDA and CDR2 SQIVND (reference sequence). With 5 bases clipped from V and 2 bases from J, the junction kept 3 bases outside the gene matches. CDR3 length: 13 residues. The CDR3 region is CASSAQGAYEQYF. In DNA form, the CDR3 reads TGTGCCAGTAGTGCTCAGGGGGCCTACGAGCAGTACTTC.

In this sample, this clonotype turned up a few times. The chain has TRBV6-2 or TRBV6-3 and TRBJ2-2; TRBD2 matches at 8 bases. Germline CDR1 and CDR2: MNHEY and SVGEGT. This CDR3 contains 14 residues. In DNA form, the CDR3 reads TGTGCGAGCGGGAGAACCGCGAACACCGGGGAGCTGTTTTTT. Its translation is CASGRTANTGELFF.

This clonotype was picked up a small number of times. V usage is TRBV19 and J usage is TRBJ1-5; a possible D gene is TRBD1 (6 bases). The germline gives CDR1 LNHDA, CDR2 SQIVND (reference sequence). The CDR3 has 14 amino acids. V was shortened by 3 bases and J by 7 bases, with 13 bases between the two germline ends. This CDR3 is CASSIRTGKQPQHF. DNA for the CDR3: TGTGCCAGTAGTATTCGAACAGGGAAACAGCCCCAGCATTTT.

This clonotype was recorded a few times. This chain connects TRBV19 to TRBJ1-6, with 8 nucleotides matching TRBD1. Germline CDR1 reads LNHDA; CDR2 reads SQIVND (reference sequence). V lost 6 bases to trimming and J lost 7 bases; unmatched junction nucleotides: 11. The CDR3 loop spans 16 amino acids. CDR3 amino acids: CASSIPGGQGNSPLHF. The CDR3 DNA sequence: TGTGCCAGTAGCATCCCCGGCGGACAGGGCAATTCACCCCTCCACTTT.

The chain links TRBV7-8 to TRBJ2-3; 15 nucleotides align to TRBD2. The CDR3 is 17 amino acids. The germline V gene encodes CDR1 SGHVS and CDR2 FQNEAQ. The junction had 11 bases not matched to a gene; V was cut back by 8 bases and J by 5 bases. Here the CDR3 reads CASRGLAGGPLVDTQYF. The CDR3 DNA reads TGTGCCAGCCGCGGACTAGCGGGAGGGCCGTTAGTAGATACGCAGTATTTT.

This clonotype has a single count. The chain couples TRBV10-3 to TRBJ2-5, with 10 bases that match TRBD1. The CDR3 runs to 12 residues. From germline, CDR1 is ENHRY and CDR2 SYGVKD. The V and J ends lost 10 bases and 5 bases, in that order; junction bases with no gene match: 4. The CDR3 DNA sequence: TGTGCCACGGGACAGGGGTTCGAGACCCAGTACTTC. Protein sequence: CATGQGFETQYF.

This chain joins TRBV5-6 and TRBJ2-1; D remains ambiguous. Germline V gives CDR1 SGHDT, CDR2 YYEEEE. Between the trimmed V and J ends, which lost 0 bases and 9 bases, there was a span of 13 bases. The CDR3 sequence is 14 residues long. In DNA, the CDR3 is TGTGCCAGCAGCTTGGCCCCTCCCCTGGGTGAGCAGTTCTTC. It specifies CASSLAPPLGEQFF.